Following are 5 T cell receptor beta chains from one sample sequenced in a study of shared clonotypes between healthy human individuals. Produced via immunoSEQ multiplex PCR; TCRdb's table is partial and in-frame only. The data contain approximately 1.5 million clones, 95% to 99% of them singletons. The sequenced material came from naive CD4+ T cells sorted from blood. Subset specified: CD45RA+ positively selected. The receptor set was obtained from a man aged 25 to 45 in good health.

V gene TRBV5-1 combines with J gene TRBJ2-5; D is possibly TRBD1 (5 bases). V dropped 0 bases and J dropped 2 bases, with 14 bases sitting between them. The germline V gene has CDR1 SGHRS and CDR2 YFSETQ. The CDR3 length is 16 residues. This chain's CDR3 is CASSLAVGKGQETQYF. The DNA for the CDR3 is TGCGCCAGCAGCTTGGCCGTAGGGAAGGGGCAAGAGACCCAGTACTTC.

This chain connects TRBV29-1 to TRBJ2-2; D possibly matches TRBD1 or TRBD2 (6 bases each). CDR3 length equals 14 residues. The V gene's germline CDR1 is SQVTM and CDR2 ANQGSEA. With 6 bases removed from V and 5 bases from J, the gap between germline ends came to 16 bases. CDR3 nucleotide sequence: TGCAGCGTATGGGGGGCGCGAGGAACCGGGGAGCTGTTTTTT. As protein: CSVWGARGTGELFF.

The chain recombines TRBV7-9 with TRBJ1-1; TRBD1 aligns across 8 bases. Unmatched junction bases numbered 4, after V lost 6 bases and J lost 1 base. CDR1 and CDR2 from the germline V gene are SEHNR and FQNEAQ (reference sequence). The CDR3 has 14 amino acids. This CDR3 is CASRAGGRNTEAFF. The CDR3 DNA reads TGTGCCAGCAGAGCAGGGGGCAGGAACACTGAAGCTTTCTTT. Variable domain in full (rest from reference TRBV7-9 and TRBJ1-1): DTGVSQNPRHKITKRGQNVTFRCDPISEHNRLYWYRQTLGQGPEFLTYFQNEAQLEKSRLLSDRFSAERPKGSFSTLEIQRTEQGDSAMYLCASRAGGRNTEAFFGQGTRLTVV.

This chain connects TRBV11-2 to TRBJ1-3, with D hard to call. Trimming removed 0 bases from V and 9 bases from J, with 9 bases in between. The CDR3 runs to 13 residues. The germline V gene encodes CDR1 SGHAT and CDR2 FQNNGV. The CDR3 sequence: CASSLDLGATIYF. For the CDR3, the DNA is TGTGCCAGCAGCTTAGATCTAGGCGCCACCATATATTTT.

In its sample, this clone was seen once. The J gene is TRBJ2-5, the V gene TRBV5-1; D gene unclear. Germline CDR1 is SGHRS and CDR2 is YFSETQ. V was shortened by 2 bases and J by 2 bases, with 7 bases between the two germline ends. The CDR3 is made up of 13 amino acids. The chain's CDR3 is CASSFIGQETQYF. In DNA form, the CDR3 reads TGCGCCAGCAGCTTCATCGGACAAGAGACCCAGTACTTC.